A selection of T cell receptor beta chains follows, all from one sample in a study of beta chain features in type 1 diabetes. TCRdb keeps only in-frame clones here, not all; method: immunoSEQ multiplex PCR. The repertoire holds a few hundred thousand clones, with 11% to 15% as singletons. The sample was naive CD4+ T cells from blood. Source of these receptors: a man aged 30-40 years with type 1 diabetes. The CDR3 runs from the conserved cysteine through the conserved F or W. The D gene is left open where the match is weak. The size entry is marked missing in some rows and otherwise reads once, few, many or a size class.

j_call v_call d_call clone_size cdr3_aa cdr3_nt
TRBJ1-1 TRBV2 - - CASSGRGKNTEAFF TGTGCCAGCAGTGGTAGGGGCAAGAACACTGAAGCTTTCTTT
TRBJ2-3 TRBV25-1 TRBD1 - CASSEFRGGAGVDTQYF TGTGCCAGCAGTGAATTCAGAGGGGGCGCGGGTGTGGATACGCAGTATTTT
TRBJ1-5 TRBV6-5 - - CATGDRGQPQHF TGTGCAACCGGGGATAGGGGGCAGCCCCAGCATTTT
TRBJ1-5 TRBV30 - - CAWATGLSNQPQHF TGTGCCTGGGCCACAGGGTTAAGCAATCAGCCCCAGCATTTT
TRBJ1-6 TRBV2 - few CASGETGDSPLHF TGTGCCAGCGGAGAGACAGGAGATTCACCCCTCCACTTT
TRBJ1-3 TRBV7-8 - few CASSRTASAGNTIYF TGTGCCAGCAGCCGAACGGCCAGCGCTGGAAACACCATATATTTT
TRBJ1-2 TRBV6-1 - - CASSGNRYGYTF TGTGCCAGCAGTGGTAATCGCTATGGCTACACCTTC
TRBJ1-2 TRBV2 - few CASSVDSIFYGYTF TGTGCCAGCAGTGTGGACAGCATTTTCTATGGCTACACCTTC
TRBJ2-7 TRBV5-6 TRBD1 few CASSDPRDRGAREQYF TGTGCCAGCAGCGACCCCCGGGACAGGGGAGCGCGGGAGCAGTACTTC
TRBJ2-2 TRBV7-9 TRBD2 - CASSRLLAGLNTGELFF TGTGCCAGCAGCAGGCTGCTAGCGGGGCTCAACACCGGGGAGCTGTTTTTT
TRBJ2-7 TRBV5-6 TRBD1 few CASSRLTGQGLAEQYF TGTGCCAGCAGCCGATTAACTGGACAGGGGCTGGCCGAGCAGTACTTC
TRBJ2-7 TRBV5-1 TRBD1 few CASSAPGTGIYEQYF TGCGCCAGCAGCGCCCCCGGGACAGGGATATACGAGCAGTACTTC
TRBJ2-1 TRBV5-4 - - CASSFGSSGGYNEQFF TGTGCCAGCAGCTTCGGGTCCTCCGGGGGCTACAATGAGCAGTTCTTC
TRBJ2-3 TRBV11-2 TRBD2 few CASRGGGPDTQYF TGTGCCAGCAGGGGGGGAGGGCCGGATACGCAGTATTTT
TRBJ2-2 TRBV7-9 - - CASSPTVNTGELFF TGTGCCAGCAGCCCGACAGTGAACACCGGGGAGCTGTTTTTT
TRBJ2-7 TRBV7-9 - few CASSARGPSYEQYF TGTGCCAGCAGCGCCAGGGGCCCTTCCTACGAGCAGTACTTC
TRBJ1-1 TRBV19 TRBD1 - CASKNRGRGTEAFF TGTGCCAGTAAAAACAGGGGGCGCGGCACTGAAGCTTTCTTT
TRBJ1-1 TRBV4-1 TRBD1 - CASSQRDRRSNTEAFF TGCGCCAGCAGCCAGAGGGACAGACGGTCGAACACTGAAGCTTTCTTT
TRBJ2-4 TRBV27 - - CASSPYEVKNIQYF TGTGCCAGCAGTCCATATGAGGTTAAAAACATTCAGTACTTC
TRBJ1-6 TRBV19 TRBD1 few CASSVDRVLHF TGTGCCAGTAGTGTCGACAGGGTCCTCCACTTT
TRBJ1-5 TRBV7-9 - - CASSLNMMEPQHF TGTGCCAGCAGCTTAAACATGATGGAGCCCCAGCATTTT
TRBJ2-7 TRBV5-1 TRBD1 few CASSSGPGQVEQYF TGCGCCAGCAGCTCCGGTCCCGGACAGGTCGAGCAGTACTTC
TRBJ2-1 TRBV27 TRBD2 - CASSPLGSGRAREQFF TGTGCCAGCAGTCCGTTGGGTAGCGGGAGGGCGCGTGAGCAGTTCTTC
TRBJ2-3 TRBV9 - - CASSVESGYTDTQYF TGTGCCAGCAGCGTAGAAAGCGGGTACACAGATACGCAGTATTTT
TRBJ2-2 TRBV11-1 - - CASARELNTGELFF TGTGCCAGCGCTCGGGAGCTGAACACCGGGGAGCTGTTTTTT
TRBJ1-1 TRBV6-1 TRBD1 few CASSEAQGQPLF TGTGCCAGCAGTGAAGCCCAGGGACAGCCACTCTTT
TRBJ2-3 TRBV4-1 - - CASSQDPGLRTDTQYF TGCGCCAGCAGCCAAGATCCAGGGTTACGTACAGATACGCAGTATTTT
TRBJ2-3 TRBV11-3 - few CASSSTGTTDTQYF TGTGCCAGCAGCTCAACGGGAACCACAGATACGCAGTATTTT
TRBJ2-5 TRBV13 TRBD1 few CASSLVGGETQYF TGTGCCAGCAGCTTAGTAGGGGGCGAGACCCAGTACTTC
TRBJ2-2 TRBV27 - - CASKIRAGLTTGELFF TGTGCCAGCAAGATCCGCGCGGGCCTTACCACCGGGGAGCTGTTTTTT